This TCR beta chain is drawn from a study of blood T cell repertoires in COVID-19. On the study more broadly: Material from acute and convalescent COVID-19 was sourced from the United States, Italy and Spain.

The CDR3 has 15 residues. Germline assignment: CDR1 SGHRS and CDR2 YFSETQ. V was shortened by 0 bases and J by 6 bases, with 16 bases between the two germline ends. Sequencing was performed with immunoSEQ multiplex PCR; in TCRdb, only in-frame clones are kept and a portion is missing. The sample carries fewer than 500,000 clones, around nine tenths recorded once. The V call is TRBV5-1, the J call TRBJ2-7, with unresolved D. The specimen was peripheral blood. The receptor's source is a woman aged 30 to 39 with acute or convalescent COVID-19. In DNA, the CDR3 is TGCGCCAGCAGCTTGGGTAGATTCAACCACGGCGAGCAGTACTTC. Residues: CASSLGRFNHGEQYF.